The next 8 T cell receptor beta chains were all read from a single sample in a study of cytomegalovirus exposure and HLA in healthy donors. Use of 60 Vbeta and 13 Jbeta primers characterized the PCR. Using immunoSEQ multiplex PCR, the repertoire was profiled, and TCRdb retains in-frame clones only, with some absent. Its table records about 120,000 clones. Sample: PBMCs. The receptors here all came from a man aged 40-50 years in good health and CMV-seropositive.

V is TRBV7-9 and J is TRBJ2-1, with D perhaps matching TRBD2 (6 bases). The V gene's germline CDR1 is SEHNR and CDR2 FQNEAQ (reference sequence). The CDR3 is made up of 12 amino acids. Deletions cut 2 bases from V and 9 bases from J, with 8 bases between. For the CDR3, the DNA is TGTGCCAGCAGCTTATCCGGGGGTGAGCAGTTCTTC. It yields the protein CASSLSGGEQFF.

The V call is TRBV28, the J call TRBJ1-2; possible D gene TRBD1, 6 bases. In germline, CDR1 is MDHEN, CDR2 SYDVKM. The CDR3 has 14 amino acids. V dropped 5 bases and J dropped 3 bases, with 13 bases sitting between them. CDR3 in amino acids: CASSRDTFYYGYTF. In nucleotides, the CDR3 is TGTGCCAGCAGTCGGGACACCTTTTACTATGGCTACACCTTC.

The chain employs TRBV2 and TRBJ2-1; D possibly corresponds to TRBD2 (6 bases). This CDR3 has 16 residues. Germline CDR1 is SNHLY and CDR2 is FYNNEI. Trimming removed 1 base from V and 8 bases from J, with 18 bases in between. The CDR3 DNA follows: TGTGCCAGCAGTGAAGGAGCCCTCTGGCGGGAAGATGAGCAGTTCTTC. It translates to CASSEGALWREDEQFF. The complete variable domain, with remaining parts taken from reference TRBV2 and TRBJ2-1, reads EPEVTQTPSHQVTQMGQEVILRCVPISNHLYFYWYRQILGQKVEFLVSFYNNEISEKSEIFDDQFSVERPDGSNFTLKIRSTKLEDSAMYFCASSEGALWREDEQFFGPGTRLTVL.

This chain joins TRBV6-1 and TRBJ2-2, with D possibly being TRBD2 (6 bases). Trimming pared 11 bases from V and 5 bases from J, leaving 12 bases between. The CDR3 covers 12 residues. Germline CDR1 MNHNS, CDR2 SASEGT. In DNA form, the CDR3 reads TGTGCCTATACTAGCAGGACCGGGGAGCTGTTTTTT. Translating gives CAYTSRTGELFF.

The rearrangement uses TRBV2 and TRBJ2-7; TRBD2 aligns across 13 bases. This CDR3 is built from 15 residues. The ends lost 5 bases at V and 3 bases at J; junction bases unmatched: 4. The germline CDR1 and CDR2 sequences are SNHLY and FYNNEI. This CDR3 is CASSTGLAGNYEQYF. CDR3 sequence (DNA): TGTGCCAGCAGTACGGGACTAGCGGGAAACTACGAGCAGTACTTC.

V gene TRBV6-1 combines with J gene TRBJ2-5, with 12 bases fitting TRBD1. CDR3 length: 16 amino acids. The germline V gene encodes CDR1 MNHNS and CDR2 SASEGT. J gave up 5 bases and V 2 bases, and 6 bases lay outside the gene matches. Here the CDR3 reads CASSETGTGGWETQYF. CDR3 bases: TGTGCCAGCAGTGAAACCGGGACAGGGGGCTGGGAGACCCAGTACTTC.

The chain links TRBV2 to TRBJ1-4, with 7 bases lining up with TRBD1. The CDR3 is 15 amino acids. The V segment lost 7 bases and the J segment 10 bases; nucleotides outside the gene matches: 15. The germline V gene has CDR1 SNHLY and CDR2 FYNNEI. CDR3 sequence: CASKFSRQGYGKLFF. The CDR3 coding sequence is TGTGCCAGCAAGTTTAGTCGACAGGGCTATGGAAAACTGTTTTTT.

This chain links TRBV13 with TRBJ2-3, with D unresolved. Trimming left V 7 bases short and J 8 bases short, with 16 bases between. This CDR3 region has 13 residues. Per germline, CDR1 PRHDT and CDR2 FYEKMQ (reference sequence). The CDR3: CASNERAVGTQYF. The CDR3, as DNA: TGTGCCAGCAACGAGCGCGCTGTAGGTACGCAGTATTTT. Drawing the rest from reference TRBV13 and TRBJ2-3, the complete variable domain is AAGVIQSPRHLIKEKRETATLKCYPIPRHDTVYWYQQGPGQDPQFLISFYEKMQSDKGSIPDRFSAQQFSDYHSELNMSSLELGDSALYFCASNERAVGTQYFGPGTRLTVL.